This TCR beta chain was sequenced in a study of T cells in Graves' hyperthyroidism and ophthalmopathy. Germline V gives CDR1 LNHDA, CDR2 SQIVND (reference sequence). V was pared by 8 bases and J by 5 bases, with 8 bases of the junction left unmatched. The CDR3 consists of 14 residues. The table lists this clonotype with a few counts. Amplified TCR beta CDR3 regions came from RNA transcripts. The primer set for the first-round RT-PCR of the TCR CDR3 was HTBI. TCRdb analysed the multiplex PCR reads with MiXCR anew, one entry per CDR3 protein. The data show about 400,000 distinct CDR3 sequences, around an eighth seen once.

The sequencing input was blood. The chain uses TRBV19 and TRBJ2-3; 9 nucleotides line up with TRBD2. This clonotype was obtained from a man aged 50 to 60 with Graves' ophthalmopathy. The CDR3 is CASRLAGSGDTQYF. The DNA of the CDR3 is TGTGCCAGTCGCCTAGCGGGGTCTGGAGATACGCAGTATTTT.